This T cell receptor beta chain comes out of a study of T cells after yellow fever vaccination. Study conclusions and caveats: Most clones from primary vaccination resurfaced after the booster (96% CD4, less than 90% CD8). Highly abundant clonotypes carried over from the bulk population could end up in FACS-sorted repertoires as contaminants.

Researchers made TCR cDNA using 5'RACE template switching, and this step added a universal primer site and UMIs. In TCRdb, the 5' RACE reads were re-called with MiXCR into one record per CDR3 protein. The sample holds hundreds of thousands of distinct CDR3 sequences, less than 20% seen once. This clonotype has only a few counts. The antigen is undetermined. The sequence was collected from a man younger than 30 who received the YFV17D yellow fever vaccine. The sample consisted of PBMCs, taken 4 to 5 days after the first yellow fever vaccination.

The CDR3 reads CASSLRSGIGSGELFF. CDR3 DNA: TGCGCCAGCAGCTTGAGGTCAGGGATTGGCTCCGGGGAGCTGTTTTTT. The gene calls are TRBV5-1 and TRBJ2-2, with TRBD1 as a possible D gene (5 bases). The CDR3 consists of 16 residues. Germline CDR1 and CDR2: SGHRS and YFSETQ. Trimming took off 1 base at V and 6 bases at J, with 16 bases between the two ends.